This T cell receptor (beta chain) was recorded in a study of shared clonotypes between healthy human individuals. Details on this clone: Antigen specificity is unknown.

Clones were read by immunoSEQ multiplex PCR, and TCRdb kept only the in-frame ones, dropping some. Of about 1.5 million clones in the sample, approximately 98% were seen once. Broader study findings: Across a handful of donors, naive CD4 shared roughly 5%, naive CD8 under 4%, memory CD4 roughly 2.3%, memory CD8 around 0.42%.

The specimen sequenced was naive CD4+ T cells sorted from blood. The subset was: CD45RA+ positively selected. The sequence came from a man younger than 45 in good health.

The CDR3 protein is CASSAIFFTGELFF. The CDR3 DNA reads TGTGCCAGCAGTGCCATATTCTTCACCGGGGAGCTGTTTTTT. The chain combines TRBV27 with TRBJ2-2, with unresolved D. V lost 5 bases to trimming and J lost 4 bases, with 11 bases between them. The CDR3 has 14 amino acids. The germline V gene encodes CDR1 MNHEY and CDR2 SMNVEV (reference sequence).